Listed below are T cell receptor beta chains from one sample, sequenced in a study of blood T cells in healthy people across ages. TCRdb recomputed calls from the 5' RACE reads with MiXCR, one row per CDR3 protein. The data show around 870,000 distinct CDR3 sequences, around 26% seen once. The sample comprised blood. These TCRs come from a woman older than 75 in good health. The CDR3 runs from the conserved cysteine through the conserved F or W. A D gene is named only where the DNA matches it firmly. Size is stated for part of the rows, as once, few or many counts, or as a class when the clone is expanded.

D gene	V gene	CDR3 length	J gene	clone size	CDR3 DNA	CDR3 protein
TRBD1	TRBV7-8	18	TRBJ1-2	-	TGTGCCAGCAGCTTAGGGACAGGGGGTCCTAATGGTAACTATGGCTACACCTTC	CASSLGTGGPNGNYGYTF
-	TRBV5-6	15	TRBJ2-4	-	TGTGCCAGCAGCTCAAGACTTATTTCCAAAAACATTCAGTACTTC	CASSSRLISKNIQYF
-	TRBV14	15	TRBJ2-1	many	TGTGCCAGCAGCCAAGAACAGGCCGTTGGCCATGAGCAGTTCTTC	CASSQEQAVGHEQFF
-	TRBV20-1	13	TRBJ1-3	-	TGCAGTGCTAGAGCAACAGTTTCAAACACCATATATTTT	CSARATVSNTIYF
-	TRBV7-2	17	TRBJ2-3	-	TGTGCCAGCAGCTTAAGACAGAGTCACGCTAGCACAGACACGCAGTATTTT	CASSLRQSHASTDTQYF
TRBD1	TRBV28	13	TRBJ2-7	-	TGTGCCAGCAGTTTCCCTGGACAGGGGCAGCAGTACTTC	CASSFPGQGQQYF
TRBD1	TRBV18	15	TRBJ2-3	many	TGTGCCAGCTCACGTGAGACAGGGAACACAGATACGCAGTATTTT	CASSRETGNTDTQYF
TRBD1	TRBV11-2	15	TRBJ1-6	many	TGTGCCAGCAGCGTGGACAGGGGATATAATTCACCCCTCCACTTT	CASSVDRGYNSPLHF
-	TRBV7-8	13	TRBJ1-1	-	TGTGCCAGCAATGGGGGGGCCAACACTGAAGCTTTCTTT	CASNGGANTEAFF
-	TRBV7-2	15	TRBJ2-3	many	TGTGCCAGCAGCCCTCAGGGACTTTACACAGATACGCAGTATTTT	CASSPQGLYTDTQYF
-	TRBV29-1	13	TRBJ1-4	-	TGCAGCGGAGCCGACCAGGCTAATGAAAAACTGTTTTTT	CSGADQANEKLFF
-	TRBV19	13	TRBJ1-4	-	TGTGCCAGTAGTATGGCCGTAGGTGAAAAACTGTTTTTT	CASSMAVGEKLFF
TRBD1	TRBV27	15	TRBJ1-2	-	TGTGCCAGCAGTTTACGCGATCAGGGGGTCTATGGCTACACCTTC	CASSLRDQGVYGYTF
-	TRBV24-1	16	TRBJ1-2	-	TGTGCCACCAGTGATTCAAACGATGGACAGTTCTATGGCTACACCTTC	CATSDSNDGQFYGYTF
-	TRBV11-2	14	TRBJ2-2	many	TGTGCCAGCAGCCCGGGACTTAACACCGGGGAGCTGTTTTTT	CASSPGLNTGELFF
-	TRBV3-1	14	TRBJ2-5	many	TGTGCCAGTACTAAATGGCAGGGCCAAGAGACCCAGTACTTC	CASTKWQGQETQYF
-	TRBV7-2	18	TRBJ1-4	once	TGTGCCAGTAGCAGTCAAGGTCCGTTTGGGGCAACTAATGAAGAACTGTTTTTT	CASSSQGPFGATNEELFF